The clone carrying this T cell receptor beta chain was counted a single time. Participants spanned ages about 18 to 90 years and resided in roughly 22 US areas. Cohorts were assigned according to the clinical history that participants reported. Recovery meant two consecutive negative NP/OP PCR tests, professional clearance, or resolved symptoms. This record belongs to a study of blood T cell repertoires in COVID-19. Study as a whole: Collection of acute and convalescent COVID-19 samples took place in the United States, Italy and Spain.

CDR3 length: 14 amino acids. V shed 5 bases and J shed 9 bases, with 16 bases lying between them. From germline, CDR1 is SEHNR and CDR2 FQNEAQ (reference sequence). TCRdb's copy holds only in-frame clones and misses some; the assay was immunoSEQ multiplex PCR. This sample yields 150,000 to 200,000 clones, of which roughly 84% are seen a single time; around 13% belongs to the top ten. The genes are TRBV7-9 and TRBJ2-2; the D gene is possibly TRBD2 (7 bases). The sample comprised PBMCs or T cells enriched from blood (not recorded which). This clonotype was sampled from a woman aged 55-70 years who had recovered from COVID-19. The CDR3 DNA follows: TGTGCCAGCAGCCCAGGAACGGGGGGCCGGGAGCTGTTTTTT. It codes for CASSPGTGGRELFF.